This is a list of T cell receptor beta chains from one sample in a study of cytomegalovirus exposure and HLA in healthy donors. The repertoire was sequenced with immunoSEQ multiplex PCR; TCRdb's copy has only in-frame clones and lacks some. Altogether about 220,000 clones are present, under 95% being singletons, with the ten largest covering about 1%. The sequenced sample consisted of PBMCs. All receptors come from a woman in her late teens or twenties in good health and CMV-seronegative. Both conserved end residues are part of each CDR3. A D gene is named only where the DNA matches it firmly. Expanded clones get a size class; other rows say once, few or many, or leave the size out.

cdr3_nt: TGTGCCAGCAGCGCGACTAGCGGGACGGTAGATACGCAGTATTTT; cdr3_aa: CASSATSGTVDTQYF; j_call: TRBJ2-3; v_call: TRBV6-5; clone_size: .; d_call: TRBD2
cdr3_nt: TGCGCCAGCAGCCCTACGATGAACACTGAAGCTTTCTTT; cdr3_aa: CASSPTMNTEAFF; j_call: TRBJ1-1; v_call: TRBV5-1; clone_size: few; d_call: .
cdr3_nt: TGTGCCAGCAGTCTAACTAGCGATAAAAACATTCAGTACTTC; cdr3_aa: CASSLTSDKNIQYF; j_call: TRBJ2-4; v_call: TRBV2; clone_size: .; d_call: TRBD2
cdr3_nt: TGTGCCAGTAGTGACGGGACAGGGGTGAATTACAATGAGCAGTTCTTC; cdr3_aa: CASSDGTGVNYNEQFF; j_call: TRBJ2-1; v_call: TRBV19; clone_size: .; d_call: TRBD1
cdr3_nt: TGCGCCAGCTGGGACAGGGGTTTGAAGATGACGCAGTATTTT; cdr3_aa: CASWDRGLKMTQYF; j_call: TRBJ2-3; v_call: TRBV5-1; clone_size: .; d_call: TRBD1
cdr3_nt: TGTGCCAGCAGCTTATCCGGGGAGTTCCAAGAGACCCAGTACTTC; cdr3_aa: CASSLSGEFQETQYF; j_call: TRBJ2-5; v_call: TRBV11-3; clone_size: .; d_call: .
cdr3_nt: TGTGCCAGCAGTTTAGGGGGGGGAAGTGGCTACACCTTC; cdr3_aa: CASSLGGGSGYTF; j_call: TRBJ1-2; v_call: TRBV28; clone_size: .; d_call: .
cdr3_nt: TGTGCCAGCAGCTTAGGGGCAGATGCTAACTATGGCTACACCTTC; cdr3_aa: CASSLGADANYGYTF; j_call: TRBJ1-2; v_call: TRBV7-9; clone_size: few; d_call: .
cdr3_nt: TGCGCCAGCAGCCAAGAAGGGACCAGGGGGAACTATGGCTACACCTTC; cdr3_aa: CASSQEGTRGNYGYTF; j_call: TRBJ1-2; v_call: TRBV4-1; clone_size: .; d_call: TRBD1
cdr3_nt: TGCGCCAGCAGCTTTACAGGGATCGGTGAAAAACTGTTTTTT; cdr3_aa: CASSFTGIGEKLFF; j_call: TRBJ1-4; v_call: TRBV4-1; clone_size: .; d_call: .
cdr3_nt: TGCGCCAGCAGCTTGGTAGCAGGGTTGGACACTGAAGCTTTCTTT; cdr3_aa: CASSLVAGLDTEAFF; j_call: TRBJ1-1; v_call: TRBV5-1; clone_size: once; d_call: .
cdr3_nt: TGTGCCAGTAGTCAGGGTGTCTACGAGCAGTACTTC; cdr3_aa: CASSQGVYEQYF; j_call: TRBJ2-7; v_call: TRBV19; clone_size: .; d_call: .
cdr3_nt: TGTGCCAGCAGCTTAATTGGGACAGGGGGGAACACTGAAGCTTTCTTT; cdr3_aa: CASSLIGTGGNTEAFF; j_call: TRBJ1-1; v_call: TRBV7-3; clone_size: .; d_call: TRBD1
cdr3_nt: TGCAGTGCTAGTCTACAGGCGCAGTATTTT; cdr3_aa: CSASLQAQYF; j_call: TRBJ2-3; v_call: TRBV20-1; clone_size: .; d_call: .
cdr3_nt: TGTGCCAGCAGCTTAGGAAGGACACCCAACGCTGAAGCTTTCTTT; cdr3_aa: CASSLGRTPNAEAFF; j_call: TRBJ1-1; v_call: TRBV11-3; clone_size: .; d_call: .
cdr3_nt: TGCGCCAGCAGCCAAGTATTGGGCAGGAACACTGAAGCTTTCTTT; cdr3_aa: CASSQVLGRNTEAFF; j_call: TRBJ1-1; v_call: TRBV4-1; clone_size: .; d_call: .
cdr3_nt: TGTGCCAGCAGTTTCAGGGGTTCCTTCGAGACCCAGTACTTC; cdr3_aa: CASSFRGSFETQYF; j_call: TRBJ2-5; v_call: TRBV27; clone_size: .; d_call: .
cdr3_nt: TGTGCCAGCAGTTTATGGTCCCCCCTAGCGGGAGTGGGAGATACGCAGTATTTT; cdr3_aa: CASSLWSPLAGVGDTQYF; j_call: TRBJ2-3; v_call: TRBV27; clone_size: .; d_call: TRBD2
cdr3_nt: TGTGCCAGCAGTAAGGCGGGAACCCCCTACAATGAGCAGTTCTTC; cdr3_aa: CASSKAGTPYNEQFF; j_call: TRBJ2-1; v_call: TRBV28; clone_size: .; d_call: .
cdr3_nt: TGTGCCAGCTCACCACCCCAGGCCAGGGGCTTCCACGAGCAGTACTTC; cdr3_aa: CASSPPQARGFHEQYF; j_call: TRBJ2-7; v_call: TRBV18; clone_size: .; d_call: .
cdr3_nt: TGTGCCAGCAGTTACCTGGGACAGGGGGTCGAGCAGTACTTC; cdr3_aa: CASSYLGQGVEQYF; j_call: TRBJ2-7; v_call: TRBV6-5; clone_size: .; d_call: TRBD1
cdr3_nt: TGTGCCAGCAGAACCATGAGACAGGGGTCCTACGAGCAGTACTTC; cdr3_aa: CASRTMRQGSYEQYF; j_call: TRBJ2-7; v_call: TRBV6-5; clone_size: .; d_call: TRBD1
cdr3_nt: TGTGCCAGCAGTGAATACCGGGGGACCAATGAGCAGTTCTTC; cdr3_aa: CASSEYRGTNEQFF; j_call: TRBJ2-1; v_call: TRBV6-1; clone_size: .; d_call: .
cdr3_nt: TGTGCCAGCACTTACTTGACGGGTACCGGCAATCAGCCCCAGCATTTT; cdr3_aa: CASTYLTGTGNQPQHF; j_call: TRBJ1-5; v_call: TRBV19; clone_size: .; d_call: .
cdr3_nt: TGCAGTGCTAGGAGGGCCGTTGAAGCTTTCTTT; cdr3_aa: CSARRAVEAFF; j_call: TRBJ1-1; v_call: TRBV20-1; clone_size: .; d_call: .
cdr3_nt: TGCGCCAGCATCGCGGACAGGACGAACACCGGGGAGCTGTTTTTT; cdr3_aa: CASIADRTNTGELFF; j_call: TRBJ2-2; v_call: TRBV5-1; clone_size: .; d_call: TRBD1
cdr3_nt: TGCAGTGCTAGGGGGGCTGAGACCCAGTACTTC; cdr3_aa: CSARGAETQYF; j_call: TRBJ2-5; v_call: TRBV20-1; clone_size: .; d_call: .
cdr3_nt: TGTGCCAGCAGAGAACAGGGGGCAAAAGCTTTCTTT; cdr3_aa: CASREQGAKAFF; j_call: TRBJ1-1; v_call: TRBV25-1; clone_size: .; d_call: TRBD1
cdr3_nt: TGTGCCTGGATAAGGGGACAGGGTTTCATTTATGGCTACACCTTC; cdr3_aa: CAWIRGQGFIYGYTF; j_call: TRBJ1-2; v_call: TRBV30; clone_size: .; d_call: TRBD1
cdr3_nt: TGTGCCAGTAGTATAGATCGGGACAGGAAAATTAACTATGGCTACACCTTC; cdr3_aa: CASSIDRDRKINYGYTF; j_call: TRBJ1-2; v_call: TRBV19; clone_size: .; d_call: TRBD1
cdr3_nt: TGTGCCAGCTCAACCCGGACTAGCGATGAGCAGTTCTTC; cdr3_aa: CASSTRTSDEQFF; j_call: TRBJ2-1; v_call: TRBV18; clone_size: .; d_call: TRBD2
cdr3_nt: TGTGCCAGCAGTTACTCGGGAACGGGGATTTACGAGCAGTACTTC; cdr3_aa: CASSYSGTGIYEQYF; j_call: TRBJ2-7; v_call: TRBV6-5; clone_size: .; d_call: .
cdr3_nt: TGCGCCAGCAGCTTGGTGGGGAGGGAGCAGTTCTTC; cdr3_aa: CASSLVGREQFF; j_call: TRBJ2-1; v_call: TRBV5-1; clone_size: once; d_call: .
cdr3_nt: TGTGCCAGCAGCTTAGGGGGACAGGGGCTGTATTACGAGCAGTACTTC; cdr3_aa: CASSLGGQGLYYEQYF; j_call: TRBJ2-7; v_call: TRBV7-2; clone_size: .; d_call: TRBD1
cdr3_nt: TGTGCCAGTAGTATAGGCGGGAGTTCAAGCAATCAGCCCCAGCATTTT; cdr3_aa: CASSIGGSSSNQPQHF; j_call: TRBJ1-5; v_call: TRBV19; clone_size: .; d_call: .
cdr3_nt: TGTGCCAGCAGCTTGGGGACAGCCACACAGCAGTACTTC; cdr3_aa: CASSLGTATQQYF; j_call: TRBJ2-7; v_call: TRBV11-3; clone_size: .; d_call: TRBD1
cdr3_nt: TGTGCCAGCAGACCCGACAGCCCCTATGGCTACACCTTC; cdr3_aa: CASRPDSPYGYTF; j_call: TRBJ1-2; v_call: TRBV6-4; clone_size: .; d_call: .
cdr3_nt: TGTGCCAGCAGTCAGGACAGACAGCCTTTTGTAGAGCAGTACTTC; cdr3_aa: CASSQDRQPFVEQYF; j_call: TRBJ2-7; v_call: TRBV25-1; clone_size: .; d_call: .
cdr3_nt: TGTGCCAGCAGCTCTTACCGGGACTACGAGCAGTACTTC; cdr3_aa: CASSSYRDYEQYF; j_call: TRBJ2-7; v_call: TRBV5-6; clone_size: .; d_call: .
cdr3_nt: TGTGCCAGCAGCGTAGCTGTGGGAGGGACTGGGGCCAACGTCCTGACTTTC; cdr3_aa: CASSVAVGGTGANVLTF; j_call: TRBJ2-6; v_call: TRBV9; clone_size: .; d_call: TRBD2
cdr3_nt: TGTGCCAGCCGTGCCACCGGGACAGGGACCTACGAGCAGTACTTC; cdr3_aa: CASRATGTGTYEQYF; j_call: TRBJ2-7; v_call: TRBV6-5; clone_size: .; d_call: TRBD1
cdr3_nt: TGTGCCAGCAGTGAAATGCGGCGGCCCCCCGATGGCTACACCTTC; cdr3_aa: CASSEMRRPPDGYTF; j_call: TRBJ1-2; v_call: TRBV6-1; clone_size: .; d_call: .
cdr3_nt: TGTGCCAGCTCAACAGTTAGTCCCCCGGGGGGATATGGCTACACCTTC; cdr3_aa: CASSTVSPPGGYGYTF; j_call: TRBJ1-2; v_call: TRBV18; clone_size: .; d_call: .
cdr3_nt: TGTGCCAGCAGCATTGGACAGGGCTACACAGATACGCAGTATTTT; cdr3_aa: CASSIGQGYTDTQYF; j_call: TRBJ2-3; v_call: TRBV7-6; clone_size: .; d_call: TRBD1
cdr3_nt: TGTGCCAGCAGCTCGACAGGGGTTCCCCACAATGAGCAGTTCTTC; cdr3_aa: CASSSTGVPHNEQFF; j_call: TRBJ2-1; v_call: TRBV9; clone_size: .; d_call: TRBD1
cdr3_nt: TGTGCCAGCAGCTTGGAGGGGTCCCGACATGGCTACACCTTC; cdr3_aa: CASSLEGSRHGYTF; j_call: TRBJ1-2; v_call: TRBV5-5; clone_size: once; d_call: .
cdr3_nt: TGTGCCAGTAGTATACGTCTCACAGGGGAGGTGGAAAAACTGTTTTTT; cdr3_aa: CASSIRLTGEVEKLFF; j_call: TRBJ1-4; v_call: TRBV19; clone_size: once; d_call: TRBD1
cdr3_nt: TGCAGCGCCCGGACAGGGGTGGACACTGAAGCTTTCTTT; cdr3_aa: CSARTGVDTEAFF; j_call: TRBJ1-1; v_call: TRBV29-1; clone_size: .; d_call: TRBD1
cdr3_nt: TGTGCCAGCAGCTTAGGCGCCTCAGGATTGACCCAGTACTTC; cdr3_aa: CASSLGASGLTQYF; j_call: TRBJ2-5; v_call: TRBV7-3; clone_size: .; d_call: .
cdr3_nt: TGTGCCAGCAGCTTAGAGGAGGTTGCACTAGCGGGAGCAGAGACCCAGTACTTC; cdr3_aa: CASSLEEVALAGAETQYF; j_call: TRBJ2-5; v_call: TRBV7-6; clone_size: .; d_call: TRBD2
cdr3_nt: TGTGCCAGCAGCTCAATAGTCCGGGCTAGCGGTTACAATGAGCAGTTCTTC; cdr3_aa: CASSSIVRASGYNEQFF; j_call: TRBJ2-1; v_call: TRBV11-2; clone_size: once; d_call: TRBD2
cdr3_nt: TGTGCCACACATATCAGGTTAAACTATGGCTACACCTTC; cdr3_aa: CATHIRLNYGYTF; j_call: TRBJ1-2; v_call: TRBV2; clone_size: .; d_call: .
cdr3_nt: TGTGCCAGCAGTTCCCCAGGGGCGACTAATGAAAAACTGTTTTTT; cdr3_aa: CASSSPGATNEKLFF; j_call: TRBJ1-4; v_call: TRBV28; clone_size: .; d_call: .
cdr3_nt: TGTGCCAGCAAAAAGGGGGCGGGCTGGACTGAAGCTTTCTTT; cdr3_aa: CASKKGAGWTEAFF; j_call: TRBJ1-1; v_call: TRBV7-3; clone_size: .; d_call: TRBD1
cdr3_nt: TGTGCCACCAACTTTTACAGGGACCACGAGCAGTACTTC; cdr3_aa: CATNFYRDHEQYF; j_call: TRBJ2-7; v_call: TRBV15; clone_size: .; d_call: .